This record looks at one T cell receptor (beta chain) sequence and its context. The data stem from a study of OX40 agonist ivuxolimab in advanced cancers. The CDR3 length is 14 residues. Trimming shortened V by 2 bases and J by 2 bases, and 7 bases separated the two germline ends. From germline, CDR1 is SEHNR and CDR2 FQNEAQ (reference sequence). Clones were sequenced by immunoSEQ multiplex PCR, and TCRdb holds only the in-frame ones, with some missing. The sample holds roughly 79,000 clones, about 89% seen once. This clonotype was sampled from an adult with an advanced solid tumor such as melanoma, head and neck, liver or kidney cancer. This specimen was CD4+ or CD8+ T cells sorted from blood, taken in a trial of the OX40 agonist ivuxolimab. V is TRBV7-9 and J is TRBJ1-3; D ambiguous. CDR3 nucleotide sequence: TGTGCCAGCAGCTTAACCGGGACTGGAAACACCATATATTTT. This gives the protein CASSLTGTGNTIYF.